The 31 T cell receptor beta chains below come from one sample, sequenced in a study of cytomegalovirus exposure and HLA in healthy donors. PCR used 60 Vbeta primers and 13 Jbeta primers. The assay was immunoSEQ multiplex PCR, and TCRdb's table has in-frame clones only and misses some. Among 200,000 to 250,000 clones listed, over 65% were seen once. Sequenced sample: PBMCs. The receptors were gathered from a man aged 18-30 years in good health and CMV-seronegative.

This clone came up once. The J gene is TRBJ2-3, the V gene TRBV5-1; 7 nucleotides match TRBD1. CDR1 is SGHRS, CDR2 YFSETQ, per germline. Unmatched junction bases numbered 6, after V lost 2 bases and J lost 0 bases. There are 16 residues in the CDR3. CDR3 sequence (DNA): TGCGCCAGCAGCTTTTCGACAGGGATTAGCACAGATACGCAGTATTTT. It codes for CASSFSTGISTDTQYF.

The gene calls are TRBV19 and TRBJ2-1; tentatively, D is TRBD2 (6 bases). Germline assignment: CDR1 LNHDA and CDR2 SQIVND (reference sequence). This CDR3 region has 14 residues. Trimming took 6 bases from V and 2 from J, leaving 11 bases between them. The CDR3 sequence: CASRLSGAYNEQFF. The CDR3 bases are TGTGCCAGTAGACTTAGCGGAGCCTACAATGAGCAGTTCTTC.

This chain connects TRBV13 to TRBJ2-7; tentative D call: TRBD1 (5 bases). Germline CDR1 is PRHDT and CDR2 is FYEKMQ (reference sequence). The CDR3 is 17 amino acids. Trimming took 0 bases from V and 1 from J, leaving 16 bases between them. The CDR3 spells CASSLGHRLTESYEQYF. The CDR3 DNA follows: TGTGCCAGCAGCTTAGGCCATAGGCTGACAGAATCCTACGAGCAGTACTTC.

The chain combines TRBV27 with TRBJ1-6; TRBD1 aligns across 8 bases. Germline lookup yields CDR1 MNHEY and CDR2 SMNVEV (reference sequence). The CDR3 extends over 15 amino acids. V was clipped by 4 bases and J by 5 bases; unmatched bases: 4. CDR3 sequence (DNA): TGTGCCAGCAGTTCAGCGGACAGGGATAATTCACCCCTCCACTTT. Protein product: CASSSADRDNSPLHF.

The genes are TRBV7-2 and TRBJ2-7; D unresolved. The V and J ends lost 0 bases and 4 bases respectively, with 13 bases between them. Germline-derived CDR1 and CDR2 are SGHTA and FQGNSA. This CDR3 has 15 amino acids. CDR3 amino acids: CASSLAPTQRYEQYF. The CDR3 DNA reads TGTGCCAGCAGCTTAGCGCCCACTCAAAGATACGAGCAGTACTTC. Complete variable domain (other parts from reference TRBV7-2 and TRBJ2-7): GAGVSQSPSNKVTEKGKDVELRCDPISGHTALYWYRQSLGQGLEFLIYFQGNSAPDKSGLPSDRFSAERTGGSVSTLTIQRTQQEDSAVYLCASSLAPTQRYEQYFGPGTRLTVT.

J is TRBJ1-3 and V is TRBV28; D unresolved. CDR1 and CDR2 (germline): MDHEN, SYDVKM. Trimming cost V 8 bases and J 2 bases, with 19 bases left between them. The CDR3 is 16 residues long. CDR3: CASSSGGEGAGNTIYF. The CDR3 DNA reads TGTGCCAGCTCCTCGGGAGGTGAGGGAGCTGGAAACACCATATATTTT. Drawing the rest from reference TRBV28 and TRBJ1-3, the complete variable domain is DVKVTQSSRYLVKRTGEKVFLECVQDMDHENMFWYRQDPGLGLRLIYFSYDVKMKEKGDIPEGYSVSREKKERFSLILESASTNQTSMYLCASSSGGEGAGNTIYFGEGSWLTVV.

The chain recombines TRBV6-5 with TRBJ2-7, with D possibly being TRBD1 (6 bases). CDR3 size: 15 residues. Trimming removed 6 bases from V and 4 bases from J, with 19 bases in between. Per the germline V gene, CDR1 is MNHEY and CDR2 is SVGAGI. As DNA, the CDR3 is TGTGCCAGCAGATTCCCCAACAAGGGGGTATACGAGCAGTACTTC. Its translation is CASRFPNKGVYEQYF.

About this clone itself: Other DNA sequences from this sample encode an identical CDR3 as well. The chain couples TRBV4-1 to TRBJ2-7; D might be TRBD2 (6 bases). V lost 1 base to trimming and J lost 4 bases, with 14 bases between them. The germline CDR1 and CDR2 sequences are MGHRA and YSYEKL. The CDR3 is 15 residues long. Written as DNA, the CDR3 is TGCGCCAGCAGCCAAGTCGGGGGAGTTTCATACGAGCAGTACTTC. This encodes CASSQVGGVSYEQYF.

V and J are TRBV30 and TRBJ1-5; tentative D call: TRBD1 (5 bases). V was trimmed by 0 bases and J by 0 bases, leaving 18 bases between them. CDR1 is GTSNPN, CDR2 SVGIG, per germline (reference sequence). The CDR3 is made up of 18 amino acids. The CDR3 nucleotides read TGTGCCTGGAGTGTACGGGGGGAGGGCCTATATAGCAATCAGCCCCAGCATTTT. Translation gives CAWSVRGEGLYSNQPQHF.

Here the CDR3 DNA reads TGCGCCAGCAGCCCCCCGGGACTAGGGACAGATACGCAGTATTTT. Its translation: CASSPPGLGTDTQYF. V and J are TRBV5-1 and TRBJ2-3, with 8 positions matching TRBD2. This CDR3 spans 15 amino acids. V shed 4 bases, J shed 3 bases, and the junction held 7 bases outside the gene matches. Germline CDR1 reads SGHRS; CDR2 reads YFSETQ. Drawing the rest from reference TRBV5-1 and TRBJ2-3, the complete variable domain is KAGVTQTPRYLIKTRGQQVTLSCSPISGHRSVSWYQQTPGQGLQFLFEYFSETQRNKGNFPGRFSGRQFSNSRSEMNVSTLELGDSALYLCASSPPGLGTDTQYFGPGTRLTVL.

V usage is TRBV19 and J usage is TRBJ2-7; weak D call: TRBD1 (6 bases). V was pared by 10 bases and J by 0 bases, with 16 bases between. The CDR3 spans 14 residues. From germline, CDR1 is LNHDA and CDR2 SQIVND (reference sequence). CDR3 sequence reads: CATQDRRSSYEQYF. In DNA, the CDR3 is TGTGCCACCCAAGACAGGAGGAGCTCCTACGAGCAGTACTTC.

V and J are TRBV5-1 and TRBJ2-7, with 7 bases lining up with TRBD1. The CDR3 is made up of 14 amino acids. The V gene end was trimmed by 0 bases and the J gene end by 5 bases; junction bases not matched to a gene: 5. Germline-derived CDR1 and CDR2 are SGHRS and YFSETQ. CDR3 protein: CASSLGQGINEQYF. The CDR3 region has the DNA TGCGCCAGCAGCTTGGGACAGGGAATCAACGAGCAGTACTTC.

V usage is TRBV29-1 and J usage is TRBJ1-1; no clear D. The CDR3 sequence is 13 residues long. CDR1 and CDR2 from the germline V gene are SQVTM and ANQGSEA. Trimming removed 0 bases at V and 5 bases at J, with 10 bases between. The CDR3 nucleotides read TGCAGCGTTGAAGATTTTCTTACAACTGAAGCTTTCTTT. Its translation: CSVEDFLTTEAFF. Drawing the rest from reference TRBV29-1 and TRBJ1-1, the complete variable domain is SAVISQKPSRDICQRGTSLTIQCQVDSQVTMMFWYRQQPGQSLTLIATANQGSEATYESGFVIDKFPISRPNLTFSTLTVSNMSPEDSSIYLCSVEDFLTTEAFFGQGTRLTVV.

V is TRBV7-9 and J is TRBJ2-1; D perhaps matches TRBD2 (5 bases). CDR1 SEHNR and CDR2 FQNEAQ come from the germline V gene (reference sequence). V lost 5 bases to trimming and J lost 3 bases, with 8 bases between them. The CDR3 length is 13 residues. This CDR3 reads CASSRGYYNEQFF. The CDR3 nucleotides are TGTGCCAGCAGCCGGGGTTACTACAATGAGCAGTTCTTC.

V gene TRBV4-1 combines with J gene TRBJ2-1; possibly TRBD2 for D (6 bases). Trimming removed 5 bases from V and 4 bases from J, with 18 bases in between. The CDR3 is 16 residues long. Germline assignment: CDR1 MGHRA and CDR2 YSYEKL. CDR3 region: CASSFGAGSPYNEQFF. DNA for the CDR3: TGCGCCAGCAGCTTCGGGGCCGGGAGTCCTTACAATGAGCAGTTCTTC.

This clone appeared once. The chain joins TRBV7-2 to TRBJ2-7, with 8 bases identical to TRBD2. Germline-derived CDR1 and CDR2 are SGHTA and FQGNSA. V lost 1 base, J lost 3 bases, and 5 bases stayed unmatched. The CDR3 has 15 amino acids. For the CDR3, the DNA is TGTGCCAGCAGCTTAGATAGTAGCGGGAACTACGAGCAGTACTTC. Amino acid sequence: CASSLDSSGNYEQYF.

The table lists this clone with a few counts. This sequence joins TRBV19 and TRBJ1-1; 9 nucleotides align to TRBD1. This CDR3 region has 16 residues. Germline CDR1 LNHDA, CDR2 SQIVND (reference sequence). Germline trimming cut 4 bases from V and 1 base from J; bases unmatched to any gene: 7. The chain's CDR3 is CASSTLRGQGNTEAFF. The CDR3 nucleotides read TGTGCCAGTAGTACCCTACGGGGACAGGGGAACACTGAAGCTTTCTTT.

The gene calls are TRBV6-1 and TRBJ2-6; D is perhaps TRBD2 (5 bases). Germline V lookup: CDR1 MNHNS, CDR2 SASEGT. The CDR3 extends over 18 amino acids. V was cut by 4 bases and J by 0 bases, with 16 bases left in between. The DNA of the CDR3 is TGTGCCAGCAGTGGTCAACTAGGTATAGACTCTGGGGCCAACGTCCTGACTTTC. It yields the protein CASSGQLGIDSGANVLTF.

This chain joins TRBV7-8 and TRBJ1-6, with 7 bases aligning to TRBD1. CDR1 SGHVS and CDR2 FQNEAQ come from the germline V gene. The junction had 7 bases not matched to a gene; V was cut back by 4 bases and J by 7 bases. The CDR3 has 15 amino acids. CDR3 coding DNA: TGTGCCAGCAGCTCGGGACAGCGAGGCAATTCACCCCTCCACTTT. This translates into CASSSGQRGNSPLHF.

The chain links TRBV5-1 to TRBJ2-6, with 8 positions matching TRBD1. The germline V gene encodes CDR1 SGHRS and CDR2 YFSETQ. V lost 0 bases, J lost 2 bases, and 4 bases stayed unmatched. This CDR3 contains 17 residues. As DNA, the CDR3 is TGCGCCAGCAGCTTGGAACAGGGGGAGACTGGGGCCAACGTCCTGACTTTC. Translated: CASSLEQGETGANVLTF. The full variable domain, completed using reference TRBV5-1 and TRBJ2-6, is KAGVTQTPRYLIKTRGQQVTLSCSPISGHRSVSWYQQTPGQGLQFLFEYFSETQRNKGNFPGRFSGRQFSNSRSEMNVSTLELGDSALYLCASSLEQGETGANVLTFGAGSRLTVL.

The chain uses TRBV5-6 and TRBJ2-5; 11 positions match TRBD2. This CDR3 comprises 17 residues. The trim removed 0 bases at V and 3 bases at J, leaving 7 bases unmatched. CDR1 is SGHDT, CDR2 YYEEEE, per germline. CDR3 sequence (DNA): TGTGCCAGCAGCTTGGTAGCGGGAGGGCCCTCGGAAGAGACCCAGTACTTC. Translation: CASSLVAGGPSEETQYF.

The CDR3 here is CASGLAGSSYEQYF. As DNA, the CDR3 is TGTGCTAGTGGTTTGGCAGGTAGCTCCTACGAGCAGTACTTC. The chain is built from TRBV12-5 and TRBJ2-7; D is unclear. There are 14 residues in the CDR3. In germline, CDR1 is LGHNT, CDR2 FRNRAP. V lost 1 base to trimming and J lost 0 bases, with 7 bases between them.

This chain joins TRBV7-2 and TRBJ2-1; tentatively, D is TRBD2 (5 bases). From germline, CDR1 is SGHTA and CDR2 FQGNSA. V shed 2 bases and J shed 13 bases, with 18 bases lying between them. CDR3 length equals 14 residues. The DNA of the CDR3 is TGTGCCAGCAGCTTAATCCAGTCGGGGAACGACCAGTTCTTC. Its translation: CASSLIQSGNDQFF.

The chain is built from TRBV7-9 and TRBJ1-4, with TRBD1 matching 10 bases. V trimming: 3 bases; J trimming: 3 bases; junction bases outside the gene matches: 1. Germline CDR1 SEHNR, CDR2 FQNEAQ (reference sequence). This CDR3 contains 15 residues. CDR3 sequence (DNA): TGTGCCAGCAGCTTTGGACAGGGGGCTAATGAAAAACTGTTTTTT. It encodes CASSFGQGANEKLFF.

This clone was observed a handful of times. This chain links TRBV2 with TRBJ2-1, with TRBD2 matching 10 bases. After removal of 7 bases from V and 7 bases from J, the junction contained 7 bases not matched to a gene. The CDR3 is 14 amino acids. The germline gives CDR1 SNHLY, CDR2 FYNNEI. The CDR3 loop reads CASTRGLARNEQFF. The CDR3 DNA sequence: TGTGCCAGCACCAGGGGACTAGCGAGGAATGAGCAGTTCTTC.

This clone was seen a handful of times. The V call is TRBV5-4, the J call TRBJ2-7; 9 bases align to TRBD1. Unmatched junction bases numbered 9, after V lost 4 bases and J lost 4 bases. Germline CDR1 reads SGHNT; CDR2 reads YYREEE (reference sequence). This CDR3 comprises 15 residues. CDR3 sequence reads: CASSGGGTGFYEQYF. CDR3 nucleotides: TGTGCCAGCAGCGGGGGGGGGACAGGGTTTTACGAGCAGTACTTC. Filled out from reference TRBV5-4 and TRBJ2-7, the complete variable domain reads ETGVTQSPTHLIKTRGQQVTLRCSSQSGHNTVSWYQQALGQGPQFIFQYYREEENGRGNFPPRFSGLQFPNYSSELNVNALELDDSALYLCASSGGGTGFYEQYFGPGTRLTVT.

The chain employs TRBV29-1 and TRBJ1-1; possible D gene TRBD1, 5 bases. The V end was cut by 3 bases, the J end by 0 bases, with 11 bases between. The CDR3 consists of 14 residues. Germline V lookup: CDR1 SQVTM, CDR2 ANQGSEA. The CDR3 DNA reads as TGCAGCGTTGACGGGGCGGGAATGAACACTGAAGCTTTCTTT. Its translation is CSVDGAGMNTEAFF.

The chain is built from TRBV14 and TRBJ2-1, with D perhaps TRBD2 (5 bases). Germline CDR1 is SGHDN and CDR2 is FVKESK. This CDR3 comprises 15 residues. The V end lost 0 bases, the J end lost 7 bases, and 13 bases lay between the germline ends. The CDR3 nucleotides are TGTGCCAGCAGCCAAGAGATGCGGGTTGGTAATGAGCAGTTCTTC. Protein: CASSQEMRVGNEQFF.

A note on this clone: Other DNA sequences in this sample translate to the same CDR3. The rearrangement joins TRBV5-1 to TRBJ2-7; no reliable D call. V was clipped by 0 bases and J by 1 base, with 5 bases between them. The CDR3 has 13 amino acids. CDR1 and CDR2 from the germline V gene are SGHRS and YFSETQ. In DNA form, the CDR3 reads TGCGCCAGCAGCTTGGCCGGTTCCTACGAGCAGTACTTC. The encoded protein is CASSLAGSYEQYF.

This chain links TRBV28 with TRBJ1-2; D is unclear. V was trimmed by 4 bases and J by 7 bases, leaving 4 bases between them. The CDR3 is 10 amino acids. Germline V CDR1 and CDR2: MDHEN, SYDVKM. The DNA for the CDR3 is TGTGCCAGCAGTTCGTCTGGCTACACCTTC. This translates into CASSSSGYTF.

With respect to this clone: An end of the junction differs from the germline gene, which may be a read error. This chain connects TRBV7-9 to TRBJ1-2; TRBD1 matches 7 bases. Germline V gives CDR1 SEHNR, CDR2 FQNEAQ (reference sequence). This CDR3 comprises 14 residues. The CDR3 region has the DNA TGTTCCAGCAGACCAGCCGGGACAGCCTATGGCTACACCTTC. Its translation is CSSRPAGTAYGYTF.